The TCR beta chain under discussion was sequenced for a study of OX40 agonist ivuxolimab in advanced cancers. Study results and limitations: Doses of 0.1 to 3.0 mg/kg were accompanied by clonal expansion of CD4+ and CD8+ blood T cells by week 6.

The protocol was immunoSEQ multiplex PCR, while the TCRdb copy is restricted to in-frame clones and leaves out a portion. Altogether about 45,000 clones are present, 88% being singletons, with the ten largest covering roughly 1.1%. Points on this clone: The antigen is unknown.

Germline V gives CDR1 MNHEY, CDR2 SVGAGI. This CDR3 contains 15 residues. V was cut by 4 bases and J by 0 bases, with 10 bases left in between. The receptor was derived from an adult with an advanced solid tumor such as melanoma, head and neck, liver or kidney cancer. The material sequenced was CD4+ or CD8+ T cells sorted from blood, taken in a trial of the OX40 agonist ivuxolimab. The genes are TRBV6-5 and TRBJ2-1, with D perhaps being TRBD1 or TRBD2 (5 bases each). The CDR3 protein is CASSSLGTSYNEQFF. Here the CDR3 DNA reads TGTGCCAGCAGTTCTCTTGGGACCTCCTACAATGAGCAGTTCTTC.